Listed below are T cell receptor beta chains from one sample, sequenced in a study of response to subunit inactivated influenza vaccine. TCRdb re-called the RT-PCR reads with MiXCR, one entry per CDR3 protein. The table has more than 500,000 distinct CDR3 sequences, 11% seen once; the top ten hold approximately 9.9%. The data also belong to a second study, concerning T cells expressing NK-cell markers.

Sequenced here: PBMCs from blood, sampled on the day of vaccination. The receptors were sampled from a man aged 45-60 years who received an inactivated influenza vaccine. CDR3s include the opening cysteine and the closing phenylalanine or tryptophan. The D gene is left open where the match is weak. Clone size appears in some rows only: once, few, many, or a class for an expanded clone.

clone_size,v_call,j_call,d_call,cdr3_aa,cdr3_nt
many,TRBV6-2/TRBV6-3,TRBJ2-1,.,CASSWEFAERRNEQFF,TGTGCCAGCAGTTGGGAGTTCGCGGAGAGAAGGAATGAGCAGTTCTTC
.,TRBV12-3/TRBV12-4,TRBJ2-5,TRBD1,CASSFGTGGENF,TGTGCCAGCAGTTTCGGGACAGGGGGAGAGAACTTC
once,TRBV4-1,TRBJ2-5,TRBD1,CASSQTRGLETEYF,TGCGCCAGCAGCCAAACCAGGGGGTTGGAGACCGAGTACTTC
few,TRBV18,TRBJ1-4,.,CASSPRTSNEKLFF,TGTGCCAGCTCACCCCGGACATCAAATGAAAAACTGTTTTTT
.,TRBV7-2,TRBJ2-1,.,CASSWQGSHEQFF,TGTGCCAGCAGCTGGCAGGGGTCCCATGAGCAGTTCTTC
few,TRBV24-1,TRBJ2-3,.,CATSDPRHTDTQYF,TGTGCCACCAGTGATCCTAGACACACAGATACGCAGTATTTT
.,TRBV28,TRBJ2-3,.,CAGGTPLNTDTQYF,TGTGCCGGGGGGACACCTCTTAACACAGATACGCAGTATTTT
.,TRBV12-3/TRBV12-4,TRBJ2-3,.,CASSLFDPSTDTQYF,TGTGCCAGCAGTTTATTCGACCCCAGCACAGATACGCAGTATTTT
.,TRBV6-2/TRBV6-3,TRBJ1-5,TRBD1,CASGQGPQPQHF,TGTGCCAGCGGACAGGGTCCTCAGCCCCAGCATTTT
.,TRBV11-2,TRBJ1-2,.,CASSLNVAAPYANYGYTF,TGTGCCAGCAGCTTAAATGTTGCAGCTCCATATGCTAACTATGGCTACACCTTC
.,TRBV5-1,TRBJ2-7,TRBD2,CASSPTARGYEQYF,TGCGCCAGCAGCCCTACTGCGCGGGGGTACGAGCAGTACTTC
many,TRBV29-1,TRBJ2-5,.,CSVATGSLQETQYF,TGCAGCGTTGCCACAGGGTCCCTACAAGAGACCCAGTACTTC
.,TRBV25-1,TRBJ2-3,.,CASTLRDTQYF,TGTGCCAGCACCCTTCGAGATACGCAGTATTTT
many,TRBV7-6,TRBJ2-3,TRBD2,CASSLGLGLAGTSTDTQYF,TGTGCCAGCAGCTTAGGTTTAGGACTAGCGGGGACTAGCACAGATACGCAGTATTTT
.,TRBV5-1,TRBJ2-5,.,CASRPPDSQQETQYF,TGCGCCAGCAGGCCCCCGGACAGCCAACAAGAGACCCAGTACTTC
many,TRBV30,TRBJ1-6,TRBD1,CASDREDSPLHF,TGTGCCTCCGACAGGGAGGATTCACCCCTCCACTTT
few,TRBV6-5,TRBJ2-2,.,CASSSFFGELFF,TGTGCCAGCAGTTCCTTTTTCGGGGAGCTGTTTTTT
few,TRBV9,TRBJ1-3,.,CASSRQISGNTIYF,TGTGCCAGCAGCCGACAGATCTCTGGAAACACCATATATTTT
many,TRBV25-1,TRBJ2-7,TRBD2,CASSDSWRGSSYEQYF,TGTGCCAGCAGTGATTCATGGCGGGGGAGCTCCTACGAGCAGTACTTC
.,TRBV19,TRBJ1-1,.,CASSNSGGWSTEAFF,TGTGCCAGTAGTAATTCCGGGGGCTGGAGCACTGAAGCTTTCTTT
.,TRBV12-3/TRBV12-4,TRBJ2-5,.,CASSLGSFGGLVEETQYF,TGTGCCAGCAGTTTAGGGTCGTTTGGCGGGCTCGTCGAAGAGACCCAGTACTTC
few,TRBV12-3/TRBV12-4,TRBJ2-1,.,CASSLWGLAAQYNEQFF,TGTGCCAGCAGTTTATGGGGGCTAGCGGCGCAATACAATGAGCAGTTCTTC
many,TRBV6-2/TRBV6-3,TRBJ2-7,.,CASSYLDYEQYF,TGTGCCAGCAGTTACTTAGACTACGAGCAGTACTTC
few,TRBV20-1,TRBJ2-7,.,CSARDPQGKSYEQYF,TGCAGTGCTAGAGATCCCCAGGGGAAGTCCTACGAGCAGTACTTC
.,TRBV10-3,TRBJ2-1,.,CAISPAGSIYNEQFF,TGTGCCATCAGTCCAGCCGGGTCAATCTACAATGAGCAGTTCTTC
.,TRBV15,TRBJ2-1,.,CATSRGGALSSYNEQFF,TGTGCCACCAGCAGGGGGGGGGCTCTGAGCTCCTACAATGAGCAGTTCTTC
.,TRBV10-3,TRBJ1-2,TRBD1,CAISVERLGQGKFGYTF,TGTGCCATCAGTGTCGAACGATTGGGACAGGGGAAGTTTGGCTACACCTTC
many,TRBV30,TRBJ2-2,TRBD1,CAWNRIGTGPTGELFF,TGTGCCTGGAATAGAATAGGGACAGGGCCAACCGGGGAGCTGTTTTTT
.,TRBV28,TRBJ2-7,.,CASSLPGSGGEQYF,TGTGCCAGCAGTCTCCCGGGGTCCGGCGGGGAGCAGTACTTC
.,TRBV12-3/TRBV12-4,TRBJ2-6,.,CASSSRGTGANVLTF,TGTGCCAGCAGTAGCAGGGGTACTGGGGCCAACGTCCTGACTTTC
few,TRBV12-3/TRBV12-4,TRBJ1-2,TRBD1,CASGYRGVNYGYTF,TGTGCCAGCGGTTACAGGGGGGTTAACTATGGCTACACCTTC
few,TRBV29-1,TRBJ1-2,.,CSVVRGSPYGYTF,TGCAGCGTTGTTAGGGGCAGTCCCTATGGCTACACCTTC
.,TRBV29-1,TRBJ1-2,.,CSLGGADGYTF,TGCAGTCTCGGGGGGGCGGATGGCTACACCTTC
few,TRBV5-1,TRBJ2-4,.,CASSLGPTGTKNIQYF,TGCGCCAGCAGCTTGGGTCCTACAGGAACCAAAAACATTCAGTACTTC
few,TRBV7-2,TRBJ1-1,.,CASCSTGRGTEAFF,TGTGCCAGCTGCTCGACCGGGCGGGGCACTGAAGCTTTCTTT
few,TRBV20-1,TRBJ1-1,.,CSARRGGALSSLYTEAFF,TGCAGTGCTAGGCGCGGGGGGGCTCTTTCGTCCCTTTACACTGAAGCTTTCTTT
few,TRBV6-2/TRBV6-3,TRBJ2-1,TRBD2,CASSSVTSVGNEQFF,TGTGCCAGCAGTTCTGTGACTAGCGTAGGCAATGAGCAGTTCTTC
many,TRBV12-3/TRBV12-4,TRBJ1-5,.,CASSLVGPQHF,TGTGCCAGCAGTTTAGTCGGGCCCCAGCATTTT
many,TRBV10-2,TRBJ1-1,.,CASSDDLSNTEAFF,TGCGCCAGCAGTGATGACCTTTCGAACACTGAAGCTTTCTTT
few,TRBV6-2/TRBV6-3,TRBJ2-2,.,CASSYLGRELFF,TGTGCCAGCAGTTACTTGGGGCGGGAGCTGTTTTTT
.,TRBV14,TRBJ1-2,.,CASRPRGARGYTF,TGTGCCAGCAGACCTCGAGGGGCGCGGGGCTACACCTTC
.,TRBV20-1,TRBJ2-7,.,CSASPLDTPYEQYF,TGCAGTGCCTCCCCCCTTGACACCCCCTACGAGCAGTACTTC
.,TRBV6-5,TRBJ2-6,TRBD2,CASSYSPLAGSSGANVLTF,TGTGCCAGCAGTTACTCTCCGCTAGCGGGCTCCTCTGGGGCCAACGTCCTGACTTTC
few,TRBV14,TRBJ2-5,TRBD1,CASSQGQYQETQYF,TGTGCCAGCAGCCAGGGACAGTACCAAGAGACCCAGTACTTC
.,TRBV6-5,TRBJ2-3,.,CASSYSTGNTDTQYF,TGTGCCAGCAGTTACTCAACAGGGAACACAGATACGCAGTATTTT
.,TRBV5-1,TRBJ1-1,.,CASSLFAGSTEAFF,TGCGCCAGCAGCTTGTTCGCAGGGAGTACTGAAGCTTTCTTT
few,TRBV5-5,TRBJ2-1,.,CASSPIQGSEQFF,TGTGCCAGCAGCCCAATACAGGGTAGTGAGCAGTTCTTC
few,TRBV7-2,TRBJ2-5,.,CASSSRVGNGRETQYF,TGTGCCAGCAGCTCCCGAGTAGGGAACGGGAGAGAGACCCAGTACTTC
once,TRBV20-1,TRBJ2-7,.,CSARVGPSDNEQYF,TGCAGTGCTAGAGTTGGGCCGTCCGACAACGAGCAGTACTTC
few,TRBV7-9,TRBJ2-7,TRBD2,CASSLTDSWRGTYEQYF,TGTGCCAGCAGCTTAACCGACTCATGGCGGGGGACCTACGAGCAGTACTTC
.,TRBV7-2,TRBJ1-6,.,CASSLQAASYNSPLHF,TGTGCCAGCAGCTTACAGGCTGCATCCTATAATTCACCCCTCCACTTT
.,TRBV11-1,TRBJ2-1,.,CASSLALAIYLPEVSYNEQFF,TGTGCCAGCAGCTTAGCGCTGGCAATTTATCTACCTGAGGTATCCTACAATGAGCAGTTCTTC
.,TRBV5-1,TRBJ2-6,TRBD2,CASSFLAGNSGANVLTF,TGCGCCAGCAGCTTTTTAGCGGGCAACTCTGGGGCCAACGTCCTGACTTTC